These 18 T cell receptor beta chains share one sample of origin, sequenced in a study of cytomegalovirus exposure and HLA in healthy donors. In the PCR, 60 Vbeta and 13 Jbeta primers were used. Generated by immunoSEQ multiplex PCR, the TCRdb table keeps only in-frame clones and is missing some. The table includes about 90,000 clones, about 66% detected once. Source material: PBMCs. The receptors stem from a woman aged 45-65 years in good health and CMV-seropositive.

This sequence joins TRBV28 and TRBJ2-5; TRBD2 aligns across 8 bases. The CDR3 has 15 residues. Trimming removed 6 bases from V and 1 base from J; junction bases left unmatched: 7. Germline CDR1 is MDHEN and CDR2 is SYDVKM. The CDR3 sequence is CASSGAGTSQETQYF. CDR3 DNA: TGTGCCAGCAGCGGGGCGGGGACTAGCCAAGAGACCCAGTACTTC.

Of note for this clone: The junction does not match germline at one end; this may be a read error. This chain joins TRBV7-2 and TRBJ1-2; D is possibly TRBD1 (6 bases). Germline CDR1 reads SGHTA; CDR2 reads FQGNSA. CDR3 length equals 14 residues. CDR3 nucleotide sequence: TGTGCCAGCAGCCTAGCGGGGGCGCGACATGGCTACACCTTC. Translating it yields CASSLAGARHGYTF.

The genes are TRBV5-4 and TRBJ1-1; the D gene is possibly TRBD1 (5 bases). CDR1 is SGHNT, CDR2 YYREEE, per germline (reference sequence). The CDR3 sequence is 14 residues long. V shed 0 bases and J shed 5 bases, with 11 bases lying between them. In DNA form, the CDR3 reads TGTGCCAGCAGCTTGGCTGGCAGGGTGACTGAAGCTTTCTTT. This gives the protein CASSLAGRVTEAFF.

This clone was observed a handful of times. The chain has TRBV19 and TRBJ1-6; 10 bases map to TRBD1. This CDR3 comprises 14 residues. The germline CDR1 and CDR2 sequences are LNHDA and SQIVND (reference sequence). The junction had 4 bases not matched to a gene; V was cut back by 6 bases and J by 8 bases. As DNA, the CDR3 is TGTGCCAGTAGGACAGGGGGCAGCGATTCACCCCTCCACTTT. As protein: CASRTGGSDSPLHF.

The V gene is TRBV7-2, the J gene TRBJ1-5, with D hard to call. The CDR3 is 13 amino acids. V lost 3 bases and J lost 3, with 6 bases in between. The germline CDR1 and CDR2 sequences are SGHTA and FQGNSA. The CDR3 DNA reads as TGTGCCAGCAGCTTCAGGTCCAATCAGCCCCAGCATTTT. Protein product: CASSFRSNQPQHF.

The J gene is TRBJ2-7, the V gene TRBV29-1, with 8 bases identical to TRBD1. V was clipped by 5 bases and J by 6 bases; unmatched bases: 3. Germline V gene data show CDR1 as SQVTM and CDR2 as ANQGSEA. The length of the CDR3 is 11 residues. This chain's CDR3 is CSVQGAGEQYF. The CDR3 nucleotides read TGCAGCGTTCAGGGGGCAGGCGAGCAGTACTTC.

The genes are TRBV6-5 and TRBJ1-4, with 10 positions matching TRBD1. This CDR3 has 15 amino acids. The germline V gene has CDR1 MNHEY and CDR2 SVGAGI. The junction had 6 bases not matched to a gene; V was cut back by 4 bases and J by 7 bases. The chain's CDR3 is CASSFATGGTEKLFF. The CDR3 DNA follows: TGTGCCAGCAGTTTCGCGACAGGGGGCACTGAAAAACTGTTTTTT.

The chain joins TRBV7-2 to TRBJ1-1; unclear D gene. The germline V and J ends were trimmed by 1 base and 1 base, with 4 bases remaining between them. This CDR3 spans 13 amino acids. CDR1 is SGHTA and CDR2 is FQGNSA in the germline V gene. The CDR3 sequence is CASSLVRNTEAFF. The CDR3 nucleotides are TGTGCCAGCAGCTTAGTCAGGAACACTGAAGCTTTCTTT.

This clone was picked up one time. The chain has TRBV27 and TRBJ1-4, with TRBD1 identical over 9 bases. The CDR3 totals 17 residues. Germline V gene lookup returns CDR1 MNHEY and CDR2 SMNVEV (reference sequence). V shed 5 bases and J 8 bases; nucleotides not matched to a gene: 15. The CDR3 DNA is TGTGCCAGCAGTACCACTCTCATGGGACAGGGAGGAGAAAAACTGTTTTTT. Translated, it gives CASSTTLMGQGGEKLFF.

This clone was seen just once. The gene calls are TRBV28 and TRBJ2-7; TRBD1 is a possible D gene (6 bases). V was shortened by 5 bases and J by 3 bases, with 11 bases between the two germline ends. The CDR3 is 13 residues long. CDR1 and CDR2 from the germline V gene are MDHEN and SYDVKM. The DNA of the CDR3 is TGTGCCAGCAGTCCCCGGGACAACTACGAGCAGTACTTC. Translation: CASSPRDNYEQYF. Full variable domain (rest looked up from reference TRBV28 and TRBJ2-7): DVKVTQSSRYLVKRTGEKVFLECVQDMDHENMFWYRQDPGLGLRLIYFSYDVKMKEKGDIPEGYSVSREKKERFSLILESASTNQTSMYLCASSPRDNYEQYFGPGTRLTVT.

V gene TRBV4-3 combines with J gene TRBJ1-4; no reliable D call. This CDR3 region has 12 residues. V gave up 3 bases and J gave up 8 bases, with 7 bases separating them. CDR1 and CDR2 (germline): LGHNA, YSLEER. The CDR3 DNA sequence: TGCGCCAGCAGCCATAACGGGGAAAAACTGTTTTTT. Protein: CASSHNGEKLFF.

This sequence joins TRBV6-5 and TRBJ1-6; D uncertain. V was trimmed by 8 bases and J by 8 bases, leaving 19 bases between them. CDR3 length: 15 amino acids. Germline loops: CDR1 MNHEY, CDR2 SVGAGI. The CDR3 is CASHPGASTDSPLHF. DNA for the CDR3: TGTGCCAGCCACCCGGGAGCGAGCACAGATTCACCCCTCCACTTT.

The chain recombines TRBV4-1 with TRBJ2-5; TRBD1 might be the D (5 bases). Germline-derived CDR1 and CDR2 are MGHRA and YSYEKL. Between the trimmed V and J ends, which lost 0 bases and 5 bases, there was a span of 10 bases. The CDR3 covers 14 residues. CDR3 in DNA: TGCGCCAGCAGCCAAGACGGAAAGGGGGAGACCCAGTACTTC. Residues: CASSQDGKGETQYF.

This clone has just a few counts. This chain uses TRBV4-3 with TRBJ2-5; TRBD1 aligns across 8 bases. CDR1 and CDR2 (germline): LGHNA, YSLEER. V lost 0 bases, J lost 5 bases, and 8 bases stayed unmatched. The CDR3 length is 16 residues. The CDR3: CASSQDPQGAGETQYF. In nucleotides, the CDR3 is TGCGCCAGCAGCCAAGATCCGCAGGGGGCTGGGGAGACCCAGTACTTC.

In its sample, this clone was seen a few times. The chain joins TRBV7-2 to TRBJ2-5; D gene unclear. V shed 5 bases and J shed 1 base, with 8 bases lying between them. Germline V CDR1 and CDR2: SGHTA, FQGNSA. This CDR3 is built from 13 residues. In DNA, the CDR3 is TGTGCCAGCAGCCCCCGAGCCCAAGAGACCCAGTACTTC. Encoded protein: CASSPRAQETQYF. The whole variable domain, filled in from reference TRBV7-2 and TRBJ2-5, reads GAGVSQSPSNKVTEKGKDVELRCDPISGHTALYWYRQSLGQGLEFLIYFQGNSAPDKSGLPSDRFSAERTGGSVSTLTIQRTQQEDSAVYLCASSPRAQETQYFGPGTRLLVL.

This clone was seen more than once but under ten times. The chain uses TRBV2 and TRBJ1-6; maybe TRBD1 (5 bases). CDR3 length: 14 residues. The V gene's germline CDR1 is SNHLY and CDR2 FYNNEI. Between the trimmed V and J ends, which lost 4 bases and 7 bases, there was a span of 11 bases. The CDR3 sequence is CASSGGDANSPLHF. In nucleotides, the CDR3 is TGTGCCAGCAGTGGGGGGGATGCAAATTCACCCCTCCACTTT. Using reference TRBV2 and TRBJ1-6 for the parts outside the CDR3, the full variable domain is EPEVTQTPSHQVTQMGQEVILRCVPISNHLYFYWYRQILGQKVEFLVSFYNNEISEKSEIFDDQFSVERPDGSNFTLKIRSTKLEDSAMYFCASSGGDANSPLHFGNGTRLTVT.

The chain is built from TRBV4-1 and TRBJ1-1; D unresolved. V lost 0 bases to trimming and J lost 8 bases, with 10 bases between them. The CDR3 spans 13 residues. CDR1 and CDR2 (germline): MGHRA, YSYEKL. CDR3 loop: CASSQEAPPEAFF. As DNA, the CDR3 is TGCGCCAGCAGCCAAGAAGCCCCCCCCGAAGCTTTCTTT.

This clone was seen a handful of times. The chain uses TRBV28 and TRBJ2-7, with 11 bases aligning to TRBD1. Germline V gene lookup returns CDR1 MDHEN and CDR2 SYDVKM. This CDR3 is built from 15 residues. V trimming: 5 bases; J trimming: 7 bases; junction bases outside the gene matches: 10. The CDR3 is CASSPTGQGAWEQYF. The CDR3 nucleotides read TGTGCCAGCAGTCCGACCGGACAGGGGGCGTGGGAGCAGTACTTC.